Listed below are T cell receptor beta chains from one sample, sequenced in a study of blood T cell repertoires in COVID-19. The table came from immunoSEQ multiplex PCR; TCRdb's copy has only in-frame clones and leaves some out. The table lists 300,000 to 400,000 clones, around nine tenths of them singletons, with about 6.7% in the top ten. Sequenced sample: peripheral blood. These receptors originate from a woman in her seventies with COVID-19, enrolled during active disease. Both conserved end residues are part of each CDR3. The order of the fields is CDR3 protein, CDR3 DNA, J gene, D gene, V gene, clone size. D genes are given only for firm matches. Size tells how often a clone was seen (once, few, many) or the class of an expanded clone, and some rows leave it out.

CDR3: CSASGGGSYEQYF
DNA: TGCAGTGCTAGTGGAGGGGGAAGCTACGAGCAGTACTTC
J: TRBJ2-7
D: NA
V: TRBV20-1
size: NA

CDR3: CATSKPPGLKLNTGELFF
DNA: TGTGCCACCAGCAAGCCCCCGGGACTCAAGCTCAACACCGGGGAGCTGTTTTTT
J: TRBJ2-2
D: NA
V: TRBV15
size: NA

CDR3: CASSATGLYGYTF
DNA: TGTGCCAGCAGTGCTACAGGATTGTATGGCTACACCTTC
J: TRBJ1-2
D: NA
V: TRBV2
size: NA

CDR3: CASSVDGGANTGELFF
DNA: TGTGCCAGCAGCGTAGACGGTGGGGCAAACACCGGGGAGCTGTTTTTT
J: TRBJ2-2
D: NA
V: TRBV9
size: NA

CDR3: CSASSPGWWGGASTDTQYF
DNA: TGCAGTGCTAGTTCCCCAGGGTGGTGGGGGGGAGCTAGCACAGATACGCAGTATTTT
J: TRBJ2-3
D: TRBD2
V: TRBV20-1
size: NA

CDR3: CASSPLGSGGFGELFF
DNA: TGTGCCAGCAGCCCCCTAGGTAGCGGGGGTTTTGGGGAGCTGTTTTTT
J: TRBJ2-2
D: TRBD2
V: TRBV11-2
size: NA

CDR3: CASSPGQGYHEQYF
DNA: TGTGCCAGCTCCCCGGGACAGGGGTACCACGAGCAGTACTTC
J: TRBJ2-7
D: TRBD1
V: TRBV18
size: NA

CDR3: CASSLVGTGDYGYTF
DNA: TGTGCCAGCAGCTTAGTAGGGACAGGAGACTATGGCTACACCTTC
J: TRBJ1-2
D: TRBD1
V: TRBV11-2
size: NA

CDR3: CASSLIPTGSNTEAFF
DNA: TGTGCCAGCAGCCTCATCCCGACAGGGAGTAACACTGAAGCTTTCTTT
J: TRBJ1-1
D: TRBD1
V: TRBV7-2
size: NA

CDR3: CASSFRTSGEETQYF
DNA: TGTGCCAGCAGCTTTCGGACTAGCGGAGAAGAGACCCAGTACTTC
J: TRBJ2-5
D: TRBD2
V: TRBV5-4
size: NA

CDR3: CASSSRGGDTEAFF
DNA: TGCGCCAGCAGCTCCCGCGGGGGGGACACTGAAGCTTTCTTT
J: TRBJ1-1
D: NA
V: TRBV4-1
size: NA

CDR3: CASSSNEGSGGYTF
DNA: TGTGCCAGCAGCTCGAACGAGGGTTCGGGGGGCTACACCTTC
J: TRBJ1-2
D: NA
V: TRBV7-9
size: NA

CDR3: CASSPIPTGGSVEQFF
DNA: TGTGCCAGCTCACCGATACCGACAGGGGGCTCGGTTGAGCAGTTCTTC
J: TRBJ2-1
D: TRBD1
V: TRBV18
size: once

CDR3: CASSSTGQTADTQYF
DNA: TGTGCCAGCAGTTCCACGGGACAGACTGCGGATACGCAGTATTTT
J: TRBJ2-3
D: TRBD1
V: TRBV6-6
size: NA

CDR3: CATSDRSGGTEAFF
DNA: TGTGCCACCAGTGATCGTTCGGGGGGGACTGAAGCTTTCTTT
J: TRBJ1-1
D: NA
V: TRBV24-1
size: NA

CDR3: CASSSVGQSTDTQYF
DNA: TGCGCCAGCAGTTCCGTGGGCCAGAGCACAGATACGCAGTATTTT
J: TRBJ2-3
D: NA
V: TRBV10-2
size: NA

CDR3: CASSPWTGPEQYF
DNA: TGTGCCAGTAGTCCATGGACAGGGCCCGAGCAGTACTTC
J: TRBJ2-7
D: TRBD1
V: TRBV19
size: NA

CDR3: CASSLRQTYGYTF
DNA: TGTGCCAGTAGTTTAAGACAGACCTATGGCTACACCTTC
J: TRBJ1-2
D: NA
V: TRBV19
size: NA

CDR3: CASSQDLGTDTQYF
DNA: TGTGCCAGCAGCCAAGATCTCGGTACAGATACGCAGTATTTT
J: TRBJ2-3
D: NA
V: TRBV3-1/TRBV3-2
size: NA

CDR3: CASSEYITDGGYEQYF
DNA: TGTGCCAGCAGTGAATATATAACGGACGGAGGCTACGAGCAGTACTTC
J: TRBJ2-7
D: NA
V: TRBV6-1
size: NA

CDR3: CASIRTSGFQETQYF
DNA: TGTGCCAGCATCAGGACTAGCGGATTCCAAGAGACCCAGTACTTC
J: TRBJ2-5
D: TRBD2
V: TRBV6-5
size: NA

CDR3: CASSLSGTEAFF
DNA: TGTGCCAGCAGCTTATCGGGAACTGAAGCTTTCTTT
J: TRBJ1-1
D: NA
V: TRBV11-1
size: NA

CDR3: CASSNPGTSDDEQYF
DNA: TGTGCCAGCAGCAATCCCGGGACTAGTGACGACGAGCAGTACTTC
J: TRBJ2-7
D: TRBD2
V: TRBV13
size: NA

CDR3: CASSLQPDPTNEKLFF
DNA: TGCGCCAGCAGCTTACAGCCAGACCCAACTAATGAAAAACTGTTTTTT
J: TRBJ1-4
D: NA
V: TRBV5-1
size: NA

CDR3: CASSLSGASGANVLTF
DNA: TGTGCCAGCAGTTTATCGGGGGCGTCTGGGGCCAACGTCCTGACTTTC
J: TRBJ2-6
D: NA
V: TRBV27
size: NA

CDR3: CASSYSSQGYEQYF
DNA: TGTGCCAGCAGTTACTCTTCACAGGGCTACGAGCAGTACTTC
J: TRBJ2-7
D: NA
V: TRBV6-5
size: NA

CDR3: CAISEVTAMNTEAFF
DNA: TGTGCCATCAGTGAAGTGACAGCCATGAACACTGAAGCTTTCTTT
J: TRBJ1-1
D: NA
V: TRBV10-3
size: NA

CDR3: CARPPHLAGGTGQYF
DNA: TGCGCCAGACCACCGCACTTAGCGGGGGGGACCGGGCAGTACTTC
J: TRBJ2-7
D: TRBD2
V: TRBV5-1
size: NA

CDR3: CASSQTQGTQETQYF
DNA: TGCGCCAGCAGCCAGACCCAGGGGACACAAGAGACCCAGTACTTC
J: TRBJ2-5
D: NA
V: TRBV4-1
size: NA

CDR3: CASSLGTGYQPQHF
DNA: TGTGCCAGCAGCCTCGGGACAGGATATCAGCCCCAGCATTTT
J: TRBJ1-5
D: TRBD1
V: TRBV3-1/TRBV3-2
size: NA

CDR3: CASSLSGGYRETQYF
DNA: TGCGCCAGCAGCTTGTCAGGGGGCTACCGAGAGACCCAGTACTTC
J: TRBJ2-5
D: TRBD1
V: TRBV5-1
size: NA

CDR3: CASSQTQAPNEQFF
DNA: TGCGCCAGCAGCCAGACCCAAGCGCCCAATGAGCAGTTCTTC
J: TRBJ2-1
D: NA
V: TRBV5-1
size: NA

CDR3: CASSQGGQGISPLHF
DNA: TGCGCCAGCAGCCAAGGAGGACAGGGAATTTCACCCCTCCACTTT
J: TRBJ1-6
D: TRBD1
V: TRBV4-3
size: NA

CDR3: CATQWIGGATDTQYF
DNA: TGTGCCACCCAGTGGATTGGGGGGGCCACAGATACGCAGTATTTT
J: TRBJ2-3
D: NA
V: TRBV19
size: once

CDR3: CASSYTVGHEADTQYF
DNA: TGTGCCAGCAGTTACACGGTCGGCCATGAGGCAGATACGCAGTATTTT
J: TRBJ2-3
D: NA
V: TRBV6-2/TRBV6-3
size: NA

CDR3: CASSLGQNTEAFF
DNA: TGTGCCAGCAGTTTAGGGCAGAACACTGAAGCTTTCTTT
J: TRBJ1-1
D: NA
V: TRBV12-3/TRBV12-4
size: NA

CDR3: CAWSPPEETQYF
DNA: TGTGCCTGGAGTCCCCCGGAGGAGACCCAGTACTTC
J: TRBJ2-5
D: NA
V: TRBV30
size: NA

CDR3: CAISPGQTSYEQYF
DNA: TGTGCCATCAGTCCGGGACAAACCTCCTACGAGCAGTACTTC
J: TRBJ2-7
D: NA
V: TRBV10-3
size: NA

CDR3: CASSLGLAGGREQFF
DNA: TGTGCCAGCAGCTTAGGACTAGCGGGGGGGAGGGAGCAGTTCTTC
J: TRBJ2-1
D: TRBD2
V: TRBV7-2
size: NA

CDR3: CASSPTGQGAGELFF
DNA: TGCGCCAGCAGCCCAACAGGACAGGGGGCCGGGGAGCTGTTTTTT
J: TRBJ2-2
D: TRBD1
V: TRBV5-1
size: NA

CDR3: CASRGTTLNTEAFF
DNA: TGTGCCAGTAGGGGCACAACTTTGAACACTGAAGCTTTCTTT
J: TRBJ1-1
D: NA
V: TRBV19
size: NA

CDR3: CSVESGSSYEQYF
DNA: TGCAGCGTTGAATCCGGGAGCTCCTACGAGCAGTACTTC
J: TRBJ2-7
D: NA
V: TRBV29-1
size: once

CDR3: CASSPDLGNTEAFF
DNA: TGTGCCAGCAGCCCGGACTTGGGGAACACTGAAGCTTTCTTT
J: TRBJ1-1
D: NA
V: TRBV28
size: NA

CDR3: CASSLERGVRTYEQYF
DNA: TGTGCCAGCAGCTTAGAACGGGGGGTAAGAACCTACGAGCAGTACTTC
J: TRBJ2-7
D: TRBD2
V: TRBV11-2
size: few

CDR3: CASSLIVNYGYTF
DNA: TGTGCCAGCAGCCTAATAGTAAACTATGGCTACACCTTC
J: TRBJ1-2
D: NA
V: TRBV7-9
size: NA

CDR3: CSVDPHRSMNTEAFF
DNA: TGCAGCGTAGACCCTCACAGGTCCATGAACACTGAAGCTTTCTTT
J: TRBJ1-1
D: NA
V: TRBV29-1
size: NA

CDR3: CASSPSWGGVSYEQYF
DNA: TGTGCCAGTAGTCCCTCTTGGGGGGGGGTAAGCTACGAGCAGTACTTC
J: TRBJ2-7
D: TRBD2
V: TRBV19
size: NA